This T cell receptor beta chain was sequenced in a study of prognosis after radiotherapy for stage I lung cancer. Overall study: Median age was almost 75 years (about 50 to 90) among under 15 men and a handful of women.

The CDR3 covers 15 residues. Per germline, CDR1 DFQATT and CDR2 SNEGSKA (reference sequence). In its sample, this clonotype was seen a few times. A read error may explain this, as a much larger clone is one base away. Starting from genomic DNA, TCR beta CDR3 was amplified through two-round multiplex PCR. Specific primers for each TRBV and TRBJ gene were what first-round PCR used. TCRdb processed the multiplex PCR reads anew with MiXCR; each CDR3 protein has one entry. Counted here are 59,000 or so distinct CDR3 sequences, less than 30% occurring once; the ten biggest clones make up approximately 8.3%.

This sequence originates from a donor aged 50 or older with non-small cell lung cancer. This specimen was PBMCs, taken before or after stereotactic body radiation therapy (not recorded which). The chain joins TRBV20-1 to TRBJ2-1; no reliable D call. CDR3 nucleotides: TGCAGACCAGGCCGACCGGCCTTGTCCTACAATGAGCAGTTCTTC. Protein: CRPGRPALSYNEQFF.